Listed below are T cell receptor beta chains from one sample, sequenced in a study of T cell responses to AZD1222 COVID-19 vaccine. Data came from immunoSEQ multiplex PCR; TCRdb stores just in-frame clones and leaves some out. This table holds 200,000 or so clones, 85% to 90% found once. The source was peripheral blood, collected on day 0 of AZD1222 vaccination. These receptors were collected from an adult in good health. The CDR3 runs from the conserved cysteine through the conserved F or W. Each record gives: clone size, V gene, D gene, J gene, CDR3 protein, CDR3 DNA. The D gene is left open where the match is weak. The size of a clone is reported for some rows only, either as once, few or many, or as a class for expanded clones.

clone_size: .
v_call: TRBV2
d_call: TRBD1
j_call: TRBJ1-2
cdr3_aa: CASSESTRTGGDGYTF
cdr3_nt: TGTGCCAGCAGTGAATCCACTAGGACAGGAGGCGATGGCTACACCTTC

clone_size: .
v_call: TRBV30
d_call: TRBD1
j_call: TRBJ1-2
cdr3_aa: CAWSSDRPYGYTF
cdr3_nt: TGTGCCTGGAGTTCGGACAGGCCCTATGGCTACACCTTC

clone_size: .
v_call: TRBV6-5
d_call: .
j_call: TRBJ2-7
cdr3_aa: CASSYRGGEQYF
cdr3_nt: TGTGCCAGCAGTTACCGAGGTGGCGAGCAGTACTTC

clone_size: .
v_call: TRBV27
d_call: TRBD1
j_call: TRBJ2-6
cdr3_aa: CASGTDSGANVLTF
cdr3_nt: TGTGCCAGTGGGACAGACTCTGGGGCCAACGTCCTGACTTTC

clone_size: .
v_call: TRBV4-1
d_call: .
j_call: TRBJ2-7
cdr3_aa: CASSQLGNSYEQYF
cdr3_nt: TGCGCCAGCAGCCAACTAGGGAACTCCTACGAGCAGTACTTC

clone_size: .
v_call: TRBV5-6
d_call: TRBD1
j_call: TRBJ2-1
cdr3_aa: CASSEDRENEQFF
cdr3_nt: TGTGCCAGCAGCGAGGACAGGGAAAATGAGCAGTTCTTC

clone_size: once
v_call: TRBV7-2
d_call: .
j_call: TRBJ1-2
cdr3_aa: CASTRGNGGGYTF
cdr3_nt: TGTGCCAGCACCCGCGGGAACGGAGGCGGCTACACCTTC

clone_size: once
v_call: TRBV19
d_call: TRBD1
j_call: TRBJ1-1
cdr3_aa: CASSRDRVTEAFF
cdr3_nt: TGTGCCAGTAGTAGGGACAGGGTGACTGAAGCTTTCTTT

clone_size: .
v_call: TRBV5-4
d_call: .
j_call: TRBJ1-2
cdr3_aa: CASSLWGSGYTF
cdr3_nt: TGTGCCAGCAGCTTGTGGGGATCCGGCTACACCTTC

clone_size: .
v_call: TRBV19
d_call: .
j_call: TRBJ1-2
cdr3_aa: CASTTGYLGYTF
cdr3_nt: TGTGCCAGTACAACAGGGTACCTTGGCTACACCTTC

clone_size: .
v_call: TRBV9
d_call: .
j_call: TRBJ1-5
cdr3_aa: CASSGQSPSNQPQHF
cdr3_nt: TGTGCCAGCAGCGGTCAAAGTCCGAGCAATCAGCCCCAGCATTTT

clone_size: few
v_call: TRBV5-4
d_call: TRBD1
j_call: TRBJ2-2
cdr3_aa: CASSSRDRGTGELFF
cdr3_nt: TGTGCCAGCAGCTCCCGCGACAGGGGAACCGGGGAGCTGTTTTTT

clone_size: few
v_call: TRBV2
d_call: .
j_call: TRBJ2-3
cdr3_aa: CASSGMGTSTDTQYF
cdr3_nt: TGTGCCAGCAGCGGGATGGGTACGTCCACAGATACGCAGTATTTT

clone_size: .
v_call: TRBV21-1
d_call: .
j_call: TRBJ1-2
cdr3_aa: CASSKIMDTYNYGYTF
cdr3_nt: TGTGCCAGCAGCAAAATCATGGACACTTATAACTATGGCTACACCTTC

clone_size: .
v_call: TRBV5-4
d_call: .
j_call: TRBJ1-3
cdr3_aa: CASSSDFPGNTIYF
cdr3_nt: TGTGCCAGCAGCTCCGACTTTCCTGGAAACACCATATATTTT

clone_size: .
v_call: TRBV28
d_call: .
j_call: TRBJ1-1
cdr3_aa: CASSGTSRLF
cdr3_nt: TGTGCCAGCAGTGGGACCTCGAGATTATTT

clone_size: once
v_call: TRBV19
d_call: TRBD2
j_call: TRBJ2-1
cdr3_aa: CASSVKTSGGSLQFF
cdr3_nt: TGTGCCAGTAGTGTAAAGACTAGCGGGGGGTCCCTACAGTTCTTC

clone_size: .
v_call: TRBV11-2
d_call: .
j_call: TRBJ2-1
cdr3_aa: CASSRMREIGEQFF
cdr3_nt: TGTGCCAGCTCCCGGATGAGGGAAATAGGGGAGCAGTTCTTC

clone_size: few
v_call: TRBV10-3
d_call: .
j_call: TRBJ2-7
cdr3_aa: CAISASGTSSSYEQYF
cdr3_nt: TGTGCCATCAGTGCATCCGGGACCTCGAGCTCCTACGAGCAGTACTTC

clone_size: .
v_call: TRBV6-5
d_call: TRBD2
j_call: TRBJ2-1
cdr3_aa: CASSSPLAGSYNEQFF
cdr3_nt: TGTGCCAGCAGTTCCCCCCTAGCGGGGTCCTACAATGAGCAGTTCTTC

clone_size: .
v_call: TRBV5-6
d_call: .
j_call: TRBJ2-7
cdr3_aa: CASSFHRLDANYEQYF
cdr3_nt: TGTGCCAGCAGCTTTCATCGACTAGACGCCAACTACGAGCAGTACTTC

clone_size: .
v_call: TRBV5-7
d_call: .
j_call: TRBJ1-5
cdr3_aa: CASSLTWIEGRNQPQHF
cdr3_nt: TGTGCCAGCAGCTTGACGTGGATCGAGGGACGAAATCAGCCCCAGCATTTT

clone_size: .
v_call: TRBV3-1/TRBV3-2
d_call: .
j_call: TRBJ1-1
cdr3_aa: CASSQDAGGTEAFF
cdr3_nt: TGTGCCAGCAGCCAAGATGCGGGGGGCACTGAAGCTTTCTTT

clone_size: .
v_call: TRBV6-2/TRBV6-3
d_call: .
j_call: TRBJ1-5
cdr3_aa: CASSWQVGNQPQHF
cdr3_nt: TGTGCCAGCAGTTGGCAGGTAGGAAATCAGCCCCAGCATTTT

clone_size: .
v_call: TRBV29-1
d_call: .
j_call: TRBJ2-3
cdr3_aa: CSVGEGGPGTDTQYF
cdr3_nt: TGCAGCGTTGGGGAGGGGGGCCCTGGCACAGATACGCAGTATTTT

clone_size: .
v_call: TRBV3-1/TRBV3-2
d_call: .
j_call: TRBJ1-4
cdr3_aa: CASSPADEKLFF
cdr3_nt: TGTGCCAGCAGCCCCGCGGACGAAAAACTGTTTTTT

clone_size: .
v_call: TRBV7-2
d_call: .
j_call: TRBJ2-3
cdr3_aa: CASKRPTDTQYF
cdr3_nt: TGTGCCAGCAAAAGGCCCACAGATACGCAGTATTTT